The 27 T cell receptor beta chains listed next were all sequenced from one sample in a study of regulatory T cells in long-lasting Graves disease. For TCR beta, libraries came from iRepertoire HTBI primers and Arm-PCR of CDR3 regions. TCRdb re-called the multiplex PCR reads through MiXCR, storing one row per CDR3 protein. The sample includes over 200,000 distinct CDR3 sequences, about 18% of them seen just once. Time point given: newly diagnosed GD, antithyroid drugs for less than 3 months. Generation of the TCR library employed RNA extracted from PBMCs. These data were also filed under a second study, of T cells in Graves' hyperthyroidism and ophthalmopathy.

The source was peripheral blood mononuclear cells (PBMCs), collected at new diagnosis, from a patient treated with antithyroid drugs. The receptor source for this set is a woman aged 25-40 years with Graves disease.

This clonotype showed up many times. V gene TRBV2 combines with J gene TRBJ1-5; weak D call: TRBD1 (5 bases). The CDR3 consists of 17 residues. V lost 4 bases, J lost 0 bases, and 16 bases lay in between. From germline, CDR1 is SNHLY and CDR2 FYNNEI. For the CDR3, the DNA is TGTGCCAGCAGTGGGACACCCAACCTTTATAGCAATCAGCCCCAGCATTTT. It translates to CASSGTPNLYSNQPQHF.

This clonotype was recorded at least ten times. This sequence joins TRBV20-1 and TRBJ2-7; D might be TRBD1 or TRBD2, each matching 5 bases. This CDR3 contains 13 residues. Germline CDR1 reads DFQATT; CDR2 reads SNEGSKA (reference sequence). Trimming took 6 bases from V and 2 from J, leaving 14 bases between them. CDR3 coding DNA: TGCAGTGCCCCGGGGACGGCCCCCTACGAGCAGTACTTC. Its protein product is CSAPGTAPYEQYF.

This clonotype has ten or more counts. The rearrangement joins TRBV9 to TRBJ2-1; 7 bases agree with TRBD1. Germline CDR1 reads SGDLS; CDR2 reads YYNGEE. The CDR3 runs 16 residues. V shed 0 bases and J 3 bases; nucleotides not matched to a gene: 6. CDR3 sequence (DNA): TGTGCCAGCAGCGTAGGGTCACGACAGGGCTACAATGAGCAGTTCTTC. This gives the protein CASSVGSRQGYNEQFF.

The chain joins TRBV9 to TRBJ2-2; 7 bases map to TRBD2. The CDR3 is 18 amino acids. The germline V gene has CDR1 SGDLS and CDR2 YYNGEE. V dropped 3 bases and J dropped 0; count of bases not matched to a gene: 11. The chain's CDR3 is CASSDPNGLAANTGELFF. The CDR3 DNA sequence: TGTGCCAGCAGCGACCCGAACGGTCTAGCGGCGAACACCGGGGAGCTGTTTTTT. The entire variable domain, with the rest obtained from reference TRBV9 and TRBJ2-2, is as follows: DSGVTQTPKHLITATGQRVTLRCSPRSGDLSVYWYQQSLDQGLQFLIQYYNGEERAKGNILERFSAQQFPDLHSELNLSSLELGDSALYFCASSDPNGLAANTGELFFGEGSRLTVL.

This clonotype was seen only a few times. This chain joins TRBV12-3 or TRBV12-4 and TRBJ1-2; possibly TRBD1 for D (6 bases). This CDR3 comprises 15 residues. The ends were cut back, 6 bases at V and 0 bases at J, with 14 bases in the middle. The chain's CDR3 is CASSPQGIANYGYTF. The CDR3 region has the DNA TGTGCCAGCAGCCCTCAGGGGATAGCTAACTATGGCTACACCTTC.

This clonotype has ten or more counts. No conserved phenylalanine or tryptophan is present at the end of the CDR3, so a read error is the likely explanation. Because the CDR3's place on the DNA is in doubt, the DNA is left out and the CDR3 is given as listed by TCRdb. The chain joins TRBV6-1 to TRBJ1-1; the table's D call of TRBD1 was not tested on the DNA. Germline V lookup: CDR1 MNHNS, CDR2 SASEGT. Both ends counted, the CDR3 spans 12 residues. Here the CDR3 reads CASSPTGAQDDI.

This clonotype was observed a few times. This chain joins TRBV19 and TRBJ1-2; TRBD1 matches at 9 bases. The germline V gene encodes CDR1 LNHDA and CDR2 SQIVND (reference sequence). V trimming: 4 bases; J trimming: 6 bases; junction bases outside the gene matches: 9. CDR3 size: 15 residues. The CDR3 spells CASSTRRDRADGYTF. CDR3 nucleotides: TGTGCCAGTAGTACCCGCCGGGACAGGGCGGATGGCTACACCTTC.

This clonotype was recorded a few times. The CDR3: CASSLTFVSGTGPNNEQFF. CDR3 sequence (DNA): TGTGCCAGCAGCCTCACTTTTGTCTCGGGGACAGGGCCTAACAATGAGCAGTTCTTC. The rearrangement links TRBV3-1 to TRBJ2-1; 9 bases match TRBD1. V shed 4 bases, J shed 5 bases, and the junction held 18 bases outside the gene matches. CDR1 and CDR2 (germline): LGHDT, YNNKEL (reference sequence). This CDR3 is 19 amino acids long.

Only a few counts were recorded for this clonotype. The genes are TRBV3-1 and TRBJ2-1, with TRBD1 identical over 8 bases. V lost 2 bases to trimming and J lost 8 bases; unmatched junction nucleotides: 5. The germline V gene encodes CDR1 LGHDT and CDR2 YNNKEL (reference sequence). This CDR3 contains 14 residues. As DNA, the CDR3 is TGTGCCAGCAGCCAACCCGGGACAGGCGATGAGCAGTTCTTC. It codes for CASSQPGTGDEQFF.

This clonotype was counted ten times or more. This chain links TRBV9 with TRBJ2-5; D is perhaps TRBD2 (5 bases). The CDR3 contains 15 residues. Germline CDR1 and CDR2: SGDLS and YYNGEE. The ends were cut back, 0 bases at V and 1 base at J, with 10 bases in the middle. This chain's CDR3 is CASSVATGVQETQYF. In DNA, the CDR3 is TGTGCCAGCAGCGTAGCTACCGGGGTCCAAGAGACCCAGTACTTC.

The rearrangement links TRBV4-1 to TRBJ1-5, with D unresolved. Germline assignment: CDR1 MGHRA and CDR2 YSYEKL. This CDR3 is 17 amino acids long. The V end lost 0 bases, the J end lost 0 bases, and 12 bases lay between the germline ends. CDR3 nucleotide sequence: TGCGCCAGCAGCCAAGATCGGAACAGCGTTAGCAATCAGCCCCAGCATTTT. Translated, it gives CASSQDRNSVSNQPQHF.

This clonotype was recorded a few times. The chain combines TRBV7-3 with TRBJ1-2, with 8 bases lining up with TRBD1. The V segment lost 4 bases and the J segment 6 bases; nucleotides outside the gene matches: 7. CDR3 length: 14 amino acids. Germline values: CDR1 SGHTA, CDR2 FQGTGA. The CDR3 protein is CASSSSTGVDGYTF. Written as DNA, the CDR3 is TGTGCCAGCAGCTCATCGACAGGGGTGGATGGCTACACCTTC.

Ten or more counts support this clonotype. J is TRBJ1-1 and V is TRBV5-1; D is undetermined. Trimming pared 3 bases from V and 3 bases from J, leaving 9 bases between. This CDR3 spans 13 amino acids. From germline, CDR1 is SGHRS and CDR2 YFSETQ. The CDR3 loop is CASSYIGDTEAFF. CDR3 nucleotide sequence: TGCGCCAGCAGCTATATCGGGGACACTGAAGCTTTCTTT.

The V gene is TRBV7-2, the J gene TRBJ2-5, with 8 bases aligning to TRBD2. This CDR3 comprises 14 residues. V lost 5 bases, J lost 5 bases, and 7 bases stayed unmatched. Germline CDR1 is SGHTA and CDR2 is FQGNSA. The DNA of the CDR3 is TGTGCCAGCAGCGGCTACGGGGGGGCCGAGACCCAGTACTTC. Translation gives CASSGYGGAETQYF. Filled out from reference TRBV7-2 and TRBJ2-5, the complete variable domain reads GAGVSQSPSNKVTEKGKDVELRCDPISGHTALYWYRQSLGQGLEFLIYFQGNSAPDKSGLPSDRFSAERTGGSVSTLTIQRTQQEDSAVYLCASSGYGGAETQYFGPGTRLLVL.

The chain carries TRBV27 and TRBJ2-3; D could derive from TRBD1 or TRBD2 (5 bases each). The V and J ends lost 3 bases and 2 bases respectively, with 24 bases between them. The germline CDR1 and CDR2 sequences are MNHEY and SMNVEV (reference sequence). The CDR3 consists of 19 residues. CDR3 amino acids: CASSFRDRFSGPDTDTQYF. The CDR3 nucleotides read TGTGCCAGCAGTTTTCGGGACCGATTTTCCGGCCCGGACACAGATACGCAGTATTTT.

Ten or more counts support this clonotype. CDR3 DNA sequence: TGTGCCACTACCCGTTTCGGTGATGGCTACACCTTC. Protein sequence: CATTRFGDGYTF. V gene TRBV15 combines with J gene TRBJ1-2, with D uncertain. Trimming stripped 9 bases from V and 6 bases from J, with 14 bases between. This CDR3 is 12 amino acids long. Per the germline V gene, CDR1 is LNHNV and CDR2 is YYDKDF (reference sequence).

Worth noting for this clonotype: A far larger clone is one base from this, pointing to a likely read error. This chain uses TRBV3-1 with TRBJ2-3; D unclear. The tail of the sequence fits TRBJ1-1 better, so the J call may be wrong. CDR3 length: 14 residues. The germline CDR1 and CDR2 sequences are LGHDT and YNNKEL (reference sequence). The CDR3 DNA reads as TGTGCCACCAGCCAAGAAAGGCGTAACACTGAAGCTTTCTTT. This encodes CATSQERRNTEAFF.

This clonotype was picked up a small number of times. The rearrangement uses TRBV19 and TRBJ2-1; 10 bases match TRBD2. Germline loops: CDR1 LNHDA, CDR2 SQIVND (reference sequence). CDR3 size: 16 residues. Unmatched junction bases numbered 9, after V lost 3 bases and J lost 7 bases. The chain's CDR3 is CASSMVLAGLRNEQFF. The DNA for the CDR3 is TGTGCCAGTAGTATGGTACTAGCGGGGTTGCGGAATGAGCAGTTCTTC. Together with reference TRBV19 and TRBJ2-1, the CDR3 gives the full variable domain: DGGITQSPKYLFRKEGQNVTLSCEQNLNHDAMYWYRQDPGQGLRLIYYSQIVNDFQKGDIAEGYSVSREKKESFPLTVTSAQKNPTAFYLCASSMVLAGLRNEQFFGPGTRLTVL.

Notes on this clonotype: The CDR3 end shows no conserved phenylalanine or tryptophan, and so a read error is likely. This chain links TRBV20-1 with TRBJ1-1; TRBD1 is a possible D gene (5 bases). The V end lost 6 bases, the J end lost 0 bases, and 17 bases lay between the germline ends. The CDR3 spans 15 residues. Per the germline V gene, CDR1 is DFQATT and CDR2 is SNEGSKA (reference sequence). The CDR3 region is CSAPGIGPMNTEAFL. DNA of the CDR3: TGCAGTGCCCCAGGGATCGGGCCTATGAACACTGAAGCTTTCTTA.

For the CDR3, the DNA is TGTGCCACCAGCGGTCGCCCAATCGCGAACACCGGGGAGCTGTTTTTT. It translates to CATSGRPIANTGELFF. The chain joins TRBV15 to TRBJ2-2; D is unresolved. V shed 5 bases and J shed 0 bases, with 13 bases lying between them. This CDR3 comprises 16 residues. Germline values: CDR1 LNHNV, CDR2 YYDKDF (reference sequence).

At least ten counts were recorded for this clonotype. CDR3 amino acids: CSVEFRGQGEQYF. The CDR3 DNA is TGCAGCGTTGAATTCAGGGGGCAGGGCGAGCAGTACTTC. The chain joins TRBV29-1 to TRBJ2-7, with 8 positions matching TRBD1. This CDR3 is built from 13 residues. Germline CDR1 SQVTM, CDR2 ANQGSEA. With 2 bases clipped from V and 6 bases from J, the junction kept 6 bases outside the gene matches.

This clonotype was counted many times. The chain's CDR3 is CASSPPAGSAGIQYF. In nucleotides, the CDR3 is TGTGCCAGCAGCCCCCCGGCGGGCTCCGCTGGCATTCAGTACTTC. This chain uses TRBV4-2 with TRBJ2-4; D possibly corresponds to TRBD2 (5 bases). The CDR3 runs 15 residues. V shed 4 bases and J shed 9 bases, with 19 bases lying between them. Germline CDR1 and CDR2: LGHNA and YNFKEQ.

In this sample, this clonotype turned up many times. The rearrangement joins TRBV12-3 or TRBV12-4 to TRBJ2-1, with a possible D match to TRBD2 (6 bases). Deletions cut 8 bases from V and 3 bases from J, with 20 bases between. The CDR3 length is 16 residues. Here the CDR3 reads CASGTRARALYNEQFF. The DNA of the CDR3 is TGTGCCAGCGGGACTCGTGCTCGAGCCCTCTACAATGAGCAGTTCTTC.

This clonotype was detected ten times or more. This chain joins TRBV27 and TRBJ1-1; no firm D call. CDR3 length: 13 residues. Germline values: CDR1 MNHEY, CDR2 SMNVEV (reference sequence). Trimming shortened V by 3 bases and J by 0 bases, and 5 bases separated the two germline ends. This CDR3 reads CASSFIVNTEAFF. In DNA form, the CDR3 reads TGTGCCAGCAGTTTCATAGTGAACACTGAAGCTTTCTTT.

With respect to this clonotype: This may be a read error, as it is one base from a much larger clone. This CDR3 reads CASSERDGTWNTEAFF. The CDR3 nucleotides are TGTGCCAGCAGTGAACGGGACGGAACTTGGAACACTGAAGCTTTCTTT. V gene TRBV12-3 or TRBV12-4 combines with J gene TRBJ1-1; possible D gene TRBD1, 5 bases. The CDR3 is 16 amino acids. V lost 5 bases, J lost 1 base, and 17 bases lay in between.

This rearrangement joins TRBV5-6 to TRBJ2-2; no reliable D call. The CDR3 contains 14 residues. Germline-derived CDR1 and CDR2 are SGHDT and YYEEEE. The ends were cut back, 4 bases at V and 4 bases at J, with 11 bases in the middle. CDR3 in amino acids: CASSPTVTTGELFF. DNA of the CDR3: TGTGCCAGCAGCCCCACAGTGACCACCGGGGAGCTGTTTTTT.

This clonotype showed up many times. The V call is TRBV19, the J call TRBJ2-2, with 7 bases lining up with TRBD1. This CDR3 is built from 14 residues. CDR1 is LNHDA and CDR2 is SQIVND in the germline V gene (reference sequence). V gave up 8 bases and J gave up 4 bases; unmatched junction bases: 7. The CDR3 DNA is TGTGCCAGTCGGAAGGCAGGGGGCACCGGGGAGCTGTTTTTT. Its protein product is CASRKAGGTGELFF.